This is a list of T cell receptor beta chains from one sample in a study of graft-versus-host responses after intestinal transplantation. Clones were read by immunoSEQ multiplex PCR, and TCRdb kept only the in-frame ones, dropping some. The sample carries about 97,000 clones, 80% to 95% recorded once. The sample consisted of PBMCs, taken 450 to 460 days after intestinal transplant. The receptors were sampled from a human patient who received an intestinal transplant, so some T cells may come from the graft donor. Each CDR3 is given with its conserved first and last residue. A D gene is named only where the DNA matches it firmly. The size entry is marked missing in some rows and otherwise reads once, few, many or a size class.

d_gene: .; v_gene: TRBV2; j_gene: TRBJ1-1; abundance: .; CDR3aa: CANQGPAPTAAFF; CDR3nt: TGTGCCAACCAAGGACCAGCCCCAACCGCGGCTTTCTTT
d_gene: .; v_gene: TRBV29-1; j_gene: TRBJ1-1; abundance: .; CDR3aa: CSVQNTEAFF; CDR3nt: TGCAGCGTTCAGAACACTGAAGCTTTCTTT
d_gene: .; v_gene: TRBV27; j_gene: TRBJ1-6; abundance: .; CDR3aa: CASSLFGGNNSPLHF; CDR3nt: TGTGCCAGCAGTTTATTTGGGGGAAATAATTCACCCCTCCACTTT
d_gene: .; v_gene: TRBV7-2; j_gene: TRBJ1-1; abundance: .; CDR3aa: CASSQEAHHAEAFF; CDR3nt: TGTGCCAGCAGCCAAGAGGCCCACCATGCCGAGGCTTTCTTT
d_gene: TRBD1; v_gene: TRBV6-1; j_gene: TRBJ2-7; abundance: .; CDR3aa: CASSGSGTGDEQYF; CDR3nt: TGTGCCAGCAGTGGTTCCGGGACAGGGGACGAGCAGTACTTC
d_gene: .; v_gene: TRBV18; j_gene: TRBJ2-7; abundance: .; CDR3aa: CASSPSPGDHEQYF; CDR3nt: TGTGCCAGCTCACCTAGCCCGGGGGACCACGAGCAGTACTTC
d_gene: .; v_gene: TRBV7-2; j_gene: TRBJ2-7; abundance: .; CDR3aa: CASSFSLSGYEQHF; CDR3nt: TGTGCCAGCAGCTTCTCCCTATCTGGCTACGAGCAGCACTTC
d_gene: .; v_gene: TRBV13; j_gene: TRBJ1-1; abundance: .; CDR3aa: CASSFRMNTEAFF; CDR3nt: TGTGCCAGCAGCTTCCGGATGAACACTGAAGCTTTCTTT
d_gene: .; v_gene: TRBV25-1; j_gene: TRBJ1-1; abundance: .; CDR3aa: CASSYGNTEAFF; CDR3nt: TGTGCCAGCAGCTACGGTAACACTGAAGCTTTCTTT
d_gene: TRBD1; v_gene: TRBV2; j_gene: TRBJ1-5; abundance: .; CDR3aa: CASSVQGEYSNQPQHF; CDR3nt: TGTGCCAGCAGTGTGCAGGGGGAGTATAGCAATCAGCCCCAGCATTTT
d_gene: .; v_gene: TRBV10-3; j_gene: TRBJ1-6; abundance: .; CDR3aa: CAISDRDGSPLHF; CDR3nt: TGTGCCATCAGTGACAGGGATGGATCACCCCTCCACTTT
d_gene: .; v_gene: TRBV19; j_gene: TRBJ1-1; abundance: .; CDR3aa: CATKQGATEAFF; CDR3nt: TGTGCCACTAAACAGGGTGCCACTGAAGCTTTCTTT
d_gene: .; v_gene: TRBV9; j_gene: TRBJ2-7; abundance: .; CDR3aa: CASSVVGGGDEQYF; CDR3nt: TGTGCCAGCAGCGTAGTAGGAGGGGGGGACGAGCAGTACTTC
d_gene: TRBD2; v_gene: TRBV9; j_gene: TRBJ2-1; abundance: .; CDR3aa: CASSVSGGAGYNEQFF; CDR3nt: TGTGCCAGCAGCGTTAGCGGGGGGGCCGGCTACAATGAGCAGTTCTTC
d_gene: .; v_gene: TRBV10-3; j_gene: TRBJ1-6; abundance: once; CDR3aa: CAINPSYNSPLHF; CDR3nt: TGTGCCATCAATCCGAGCTATAATTCACCCCTCCACTTT
d_gene: .; v_gene: TRBV27; j_gene: TRBJ1-2; abundance: .; CDR3aa: CASSYTGWTESNYGYTF; CDR3nt: TGTGCCAGCAGTTATACGGGTTGGACAGAATCTAACTATGGCTACACCTTC
d_gene: .; v_gene: TRBV13; j_gene: TRBJ2-6; abundance: .; CDR3aa: CASSLGTDSGANVLTF; CDR3nt: TGTGCCAGCAGCTTAGGAACAGACTCTGGGGCCAACGTCCTGACTTTC